These 24 T cell receptor beta chains came from one sample sequenced in a study of CD8 T cells in cerebrospinal fluid in Alzheimer's disease (dated by TCRdb to about 2020). Libraries were built with 10x single-cell sequencing. The listed sequencing device is NextSeq 550. TCRdb reprocessed the reads; each CDR3 protein sequence makes one entry, and DNA is unavailable. The sample table on file contains over a thousand distinct CDR3 sequences. The ten biggest clones cover roughly 9.7% of the sample. Sequencing was carried out using cerebrospinal fluid. Receptors originate from a human donor with mild cognitive impairment.

The V gene is TRBV15, the J gene TRBJ1-2; there is no DNA to check the TCRdb D call of TRBD1. Germline V gene data show CDR1 as LNHNV and CDR2 as YYDKDF (reference sequence). The CDR3 consists of 14 residues. CDR3 sequence reads: CATSRGDRAYGYTF.

This clonotype shows up as medium-sized by frequency. The rearrangement uses TRBV7-8 and TRBJ2-5; TCRdb outputs TRBD2, but without DNA this stays unchecked. The germline gives CDR1 SGHVS, CDR2 FQNEAQ. The CDR3 sequence is 14 residues long. The CDR3 spells CASLTEAAQETQYF.

This clonotype shows up as medium-sized by frequency. This chain connects TRBV5-1 to TRBJ1-1. The length of the CDR3 is 14 residues. From germline, CDR1 is SGHRS and CDR2 YFSETQ. The CDR3 is CASSGGVVNTEAFF. Drawing the rest from reference TRBV5-1 and TRBJ1-1, the complete variable domain is KAGVTQTPRYLIKTRGQQVTLSCSPISGHRSVSWYQQTPGQGLQFLFEYFSETQRNKGNFPGRFSGRQFSNSRSEMNVSTLELGDSALYLCASSGGVVNTEAFFGQGTRLTVV.

This clonotype ranks as large in terms of frequency. The chain is built from TRBV5-1 and TRBJ2-6. The germline CDR1 and CDR2 sequences are SGHRS and YFSETQ. The CDR3 runs 16 residues. The CDR3 protein is CASSPDVNSGANVLTF.

Its frequency marks this clonotype as medium-sized (0.01 to 0.1%). The chain links TRBV29-1 to TRBJ2-1; TCRdb's D gene call, TRBD1, goes unchecked for lack of DNA. Germline lookup yields CDR1 SQVTM and CDR2 ANQGSEA. The CDR3 contains 16 residues. The CDR3 protein is CSVEEGGGDTYNEQFF.

Its frequency marks this clonotype as medium-sized. The V and J genes are TRBV4-1 and TRBJ2-7. The length of the CDR3 is 14 residues. The germline V gene encodes CDR1 MGHRA and CDR2 YSYEKL. CDR3 region: CASSQRWPSYEQYF.

By frequency, this clonotype is medium-sized. The chain employs TRBV6-1 and TRBJ1-1; TCRdb's assignment of TRBD1 cannot be checked, as there is no DNA. The CDR3 loop spans 16 amino acids. CDR1 is MNHNS and CDR2 is SASEGT in the germline V gene. CDR3 amino acids: CASSALTVGGSTEAFF.

Measured by frequency, this clonotype is large. The genes are TRBV6-4 and TRBJ2-7; without DNA, the TCRdb call of TRBD1 cannot be checked. The CDR3 runs to 13 residues. CDR1 and CDR2 from the germline V gene are MRHNA and SNTAGT. The CDR3 reads CASSRESGYEQYF.

By frequency, this clonotype registers large. The chain uses TRBV7-2 and TRBJ1-5; absent DNA, TCRdb's TRBD1 call cannot be checked. The CDR3 length is 20 residues. CDR1 is SGHTA, CDR2 FQGNSA, per germline. The CDR3 loop is CASSSWEGGQGFRSNQPQHF.

According to its frequency, this clonotype is medium-sized. This rearrangement joins TRBV20-1 to TRBJ1-1; the TCRdb call, TRBD1, lacks DNA for checking. From germline, CDR1 is DFQATT and CDR2 SNEGSKA (reference sequence). This CDR3 comprises 16 residues. CDR3 region: CSARDPGTGRNTEAFF.

This clonotype is identified as medium-sized from frequency. This chain links TRBV3-1 with TRBJ2-2; TCRdb names TRBD2, which stays unverified in the absence of DNA. The germline V gene encodes CDR1 LGHDT and CDR2 YNNKEL (reference sequence). This CDR3 has 14 amino acids. CDR3 residues: CASRKAGGTGELFF.

This clonotype registers medium-sized by frequency. This chain links TRBV9 with TRBJ2-7. Germline V CDR1 and CDR2: SGDLS, YYNGEE. The CDR3 has 14 residues. CDR3 protein: CASSRSDISYEQYF.

This clonotype is called medium-sized based on its frequency. V usage is TRBV12-3 or TRBV12-4 and J usage is TRBJ2-3; TCRdb's assignment of TRBD2 cannot be checked, as there is no DNA. The CDR3 is made up of 16 amino acids. The CDR3 protein is CASSSLAGGQTDTQYF.

The rearrangement links TRBV7-2 to TRBJ1-2; TCRdb proposes TRBD1, but this gene call is untestable without DNA. Looked up from germline, CDR1 is SGHTA and CDR2 is FQGNSA. There are 15 residues in the CDR3. This CDR3 reads CASSWGGGSNYGYTF.

By frequency, this clonotype is medium-sized. J is TRBJ2-3 and V is TRBV7-2; lacking DNA, the TRBD1 call made by TCRdb goes unchecked. The CDR3 has 14 amino acids. Germline loops: CDR1 SGHTA, CDR2 FQGNSA. The CDR3 here is CASSPDRGRRTQYF.

This clonotype registers large (0.1 to 1%) by frequency. This chain links TRBV27 with TRBJ1-1. The CDR3 has 14 amino acids. In germline, CDR1 is MNHEY, CDR2 SMNVEV (reference sequence). The CDR3 sequence is CASSSGGGGTEAFF.

Measured by frequency, this clonotype is medium-sized. This CDR3 is CASSQGGLRYHPNATF. This chain connects TRBV4-2 to TRBJ1-2; the TCRdb D gene call, TRBD1, has no DNA to confirm it. The CDR3 contains 16 residues. Germline V gene sequence: CDR1 LGHNA, CDR2 YNFKEQ.

According to its frequency, this clonotype is large. This rearrangement joins TRBV7-9 to TRBJ1-4; TCRdb indicates TRBD1, and absent DNA this call remains unverified. Germline lookup yields CDR1 SEHNR and CDR2 FQNEAQ (reference sequence). This CDR3 spans 15 amino acids. The CDR3 reads CASSPRTGSDEKLFF.

Measured by frequency, this clonotype is medium-sized. The chain carries TRBV20-1 and TRBJ1-1. Per the germline V gene, CDR1 is DFQATT and CDR2 is SNEGSKA (reference sequence). The CDR3 runs 16 residues. The CDR3: CSARDGNRVMNTEAFF.

The chain has TRBV2 and TRBJ2-1; TCRdb's D call of TRBD1 is untestable without DNA. The CDR3 has 16 residues. In germline, CDR1 is SNHLY, CDR2 FYNNEI. CDR3 region: CASITLRGGAYNEQFF.

This clonotype is medium-sized by frequency. V is TRBV20-1 and J is TRBJ2-1; there is no DNA to check the TCRdb D call of TRBD2. This CDR3 is built from 15 residues. Looked up from germline, CDR1 is DFQATT and CDR2 is SNEGSKA (reference sequence). The CDR3 here is CSARDVGLGPNEQFF.

According to its frequency, this clonotype is medium-sized (0.01 to 0.1%). The chain couples TRBV12-3 or TRBV12-4 to TRBJ1-1. CDR3 length equals 13 residues. The chain's CDR3 is CASSTDEGTEAFF.

Considering frequency, this clonotype is medium-sized. The V and J genes are TRBV20-1 and TRBJ2-3; TCRdb picks TRBD1, but there is no DNA to check that call. This CDR3 region has 17 residues. The germline CDR1 and CDR2 sequences are DFQATT and SNEGSKA (reference sequence). The CDR3 spells CSAPYGSSSEGWWTQYF.

Measured by frequency, this clonotype is medium-sized. The chain recombines TRBV5-6 with TRBJ2-7; TCRdb outputs TRBD1, but without DNA this stays unchecked. This CDR3 spans 13 amino acids. From germline, CDR1 is SGHDT and CDR2 YYEEEE. CDR3 sequence reads: CASSPRGSGEQYF.